This T cell receptor (beta chain) was recorded in a study of radiotherapy plus CTLA-4 blockade in lung cancer. The data were produced by immunoSEQ multiplex PCR, yet TCRdb's version contains in-frame clones alone and is incomplete. The sample has about 43,000 clones; roughly 67% are singletons. Alongside CTLA-4 blockade with ipilimumab, patients with chemo-refractory metastatic non-small-cell lung cancer received focal radiation. Findings and limits, study-wide: In blood, after radiotherapy plus ipilimumab, tumor-derived TCR clones expanded.

Comment on this clone: Its antigen is as yet unknown.

The CDR3 sequence is 16 residues long. Germline assignment: CDR1 SGHNT and CDR2 YENEEA. The V and J ends lost 7 bases and 3 bases, in that order; junction bases with no gene match: 9. This sequence originates from a human donor with non-small cell lung cancer who had a partial response to radiotherapy plus ipilimumab. The material was peripheral blood, obtained from a patient treated with radiotherapy plus ipilimumab. V usage is TRBV11-3 and J usage is TRBJ2-4, with 10 positions matching TRBD2. The CDR3 DNA reads TGTGCCAGCACGGGTACAGCGGGAGGGATCAAAAACATTCAGTACTTC. Encoded protein: CASTGTAGGIKNIQYF.